Given below is one T cell receptor beta chain in context. The sample belongs to a study of blood T cell repertoires in COVID-19. The repertoire was sequenced with immunoSEQ multiplex PCR; TCRdb's copy has only in-frame clones and lacks some. The sample lists under 300,000 clones; more than 85% were seen once. Among Cohort 3 donors, those recovered had two negative PCRs, clearance, or symptom resolution. The sequenced sample was PBMCs or T cells enriched from blood (not recorded which). The source of this sequence is a man between 35 and 55 years old who had recovered from COVID-19.

This chain's CDR3 is CASSFSNRGLSPLHF. CDR3 coding DNA: TGTGCCAGCAGCTTCTCGAACAGGGGGTTATCACCCCTCCACTTT. The rearrangement uses TRBV5-8 and TRBJ1-6; 8 positions agree with TRBD1. Per germline, CDR1 SGHTS and CDR2 YDEGEE. The CDR3 totals 15 residues. The junction had 8 bases not matched to a gene; V was cut back by 2 bases and J by 10 bases.